The present TCR beta chain was sequenced within a study of blood T cell repertoires in COVID-19. For the study at large: Samples representing acute and convalescent COVID-19 were sourced from the United States, Italy and Spain. Sources were T cells, B-cell-depleted T cells, or PBMCs; the material itself was cDNA or gDNA.

Trimming cost V 4 bases and J 6 bases, with 14 bases left between them. This CDR3 is 13 amino acids long. CDR1 is SGHRS, CDR2 YFSETQ, per germline. Under the authors' procedure: Estimation of nucleated cell counts relied on the amplification of reference gene primers. The repertoire was sequenced with immunoSEQ multiplex PCR; TCRdb's copy has only in-frame clones and lacks some. For V, J and clone size, that table is used; D and trimming come from the DNA. The repertoire holds roughly 80,000 clones, with about 86% as singletons. The material sequenced was peripheral blood. The chain uses TRBV5-1 and TRBJ2-7; TRBD1 is a possible D gene (7 bases). The sequence was collected from a woman aged 55-69 years with acute or convalescent COVID-19. The CDR3 loop is CASSRAEGAEQYF. The CDR3 DNA reads TGCGCCAGCAGCCGGGCGGAGGGGGCCGAGCAGTACTTC.